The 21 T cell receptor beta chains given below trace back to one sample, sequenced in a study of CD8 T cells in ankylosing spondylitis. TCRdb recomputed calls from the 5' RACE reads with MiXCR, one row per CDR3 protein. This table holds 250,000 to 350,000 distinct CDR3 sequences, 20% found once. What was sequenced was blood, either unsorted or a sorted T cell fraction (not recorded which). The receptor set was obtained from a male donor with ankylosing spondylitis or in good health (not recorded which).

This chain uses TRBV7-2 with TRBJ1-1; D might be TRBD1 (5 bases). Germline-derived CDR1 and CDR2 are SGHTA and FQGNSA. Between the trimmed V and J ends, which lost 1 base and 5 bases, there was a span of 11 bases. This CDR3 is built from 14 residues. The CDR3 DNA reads TGTGCCAGCAGCTTAGGGCTGGGGGGGACTGAAGCTTTCTTT. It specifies CASSLGLGGTEAFF. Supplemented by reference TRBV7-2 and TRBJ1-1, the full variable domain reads GAGVSQSPSNKVTEKGKDVELRCDPISGHTALYWYRQSLGQGLEFLIYFQGNSAPDKSGLPSDRFSAERTGGSVSTLTIQRTQQEDSAVYLCASSLGLGGTEAFFGQGTRLTVV.

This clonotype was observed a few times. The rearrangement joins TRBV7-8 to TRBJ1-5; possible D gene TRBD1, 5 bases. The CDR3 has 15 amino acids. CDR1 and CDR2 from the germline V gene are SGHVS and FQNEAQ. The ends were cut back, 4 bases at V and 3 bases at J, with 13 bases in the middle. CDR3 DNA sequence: TGTGCCAGCAGCTCCGGGGGGAGGCCCAATCAGCCCCAGCATTTT. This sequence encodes CASSSGGRPNQPQHF.

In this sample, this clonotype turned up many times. The CDR3 region has the DNA TGCGCCAGCACCCCTCGAGGGACAGGGAATGAAAAACTGTTTTTT. It codes for CASTPRGTGNEKLFF. The V gene is TRBV5-1, the J gene TRBJ1-4, with 9 bases identical to TRBD1. V shed 6 bases and J 5 bases; nucleotides not matched to a gene: 8. In germline, CDR1 is SGHRS, CDR2 YFSETQ. The CDR3 consists of 15 residues. Drawing the rest from reference TRBV5-1 and TRBJ1-4, the complete variable domain is KAGVTQTPRYLIKTRGQQVTLSCSPISGHRSVSWYQQTPGQGLQFLFEYFSETQRNKGNFPGRFSGRQFSNSRSEMNVSTLELGDSALYLCASTPRGTGNEKLFFGSGTQLSVL.

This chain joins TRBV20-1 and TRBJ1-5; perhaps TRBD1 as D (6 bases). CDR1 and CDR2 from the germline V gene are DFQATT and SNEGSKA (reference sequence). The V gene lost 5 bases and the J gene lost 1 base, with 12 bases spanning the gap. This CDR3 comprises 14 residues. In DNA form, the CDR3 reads TGCAGTGCTGTCAGGGGTGGGAGCAATCAGCCCCAGCATTTT. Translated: CSAVRGGSNQPQHF.

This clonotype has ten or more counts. Here the CDR3 reads CASSLASGDYNEQFF. CDR3 sequence (DNA): TGCGCCAGCAGCTTGGCTAGCGGCGATTACAATGAGCAGTTCTTC. The rearrangement uses TRBV5-1 and TRBJ2-1; 7 nucleotides line up with TRBD2. Germline V gene lookup returns CDR1 SGHRS and CDR2 YFSETQ. J lost 4 bases, V lost 0 bases, and 4 bases had no gene match. The CDR3 extends over 15 amino acids.

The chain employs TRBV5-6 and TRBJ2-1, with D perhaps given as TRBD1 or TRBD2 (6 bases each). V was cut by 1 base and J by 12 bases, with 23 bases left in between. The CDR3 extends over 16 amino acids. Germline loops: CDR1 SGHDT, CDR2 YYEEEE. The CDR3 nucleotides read TGTGCCAGCAGCTTGTTCGGGGGCCTAGGGGGAACGATGCAGTTCTTC. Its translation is CASSLFGGLGGTMQFF.

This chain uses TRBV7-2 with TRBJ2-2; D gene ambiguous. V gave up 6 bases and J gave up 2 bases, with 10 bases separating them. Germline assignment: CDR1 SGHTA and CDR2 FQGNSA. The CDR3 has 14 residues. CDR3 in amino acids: CASSVTPNTGELFF. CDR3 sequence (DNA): TGTGCCAGCAGTGTGACTCCTAACACCGGGGAGCTGTTTTTT.

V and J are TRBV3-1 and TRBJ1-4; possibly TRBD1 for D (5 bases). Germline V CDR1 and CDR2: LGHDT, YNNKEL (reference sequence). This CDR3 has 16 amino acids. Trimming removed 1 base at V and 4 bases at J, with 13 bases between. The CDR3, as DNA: TGTGCCAGCAGCCAAGTAGGGGAGGCCCTTAATGAAAAACTGTTTTTT. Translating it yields CASSQVGEALNEKLFF.

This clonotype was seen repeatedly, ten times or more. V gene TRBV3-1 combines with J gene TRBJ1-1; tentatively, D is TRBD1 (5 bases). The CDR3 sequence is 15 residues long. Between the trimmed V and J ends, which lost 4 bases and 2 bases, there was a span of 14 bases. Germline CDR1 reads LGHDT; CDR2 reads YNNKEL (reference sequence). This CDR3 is CASSPTGRINTEAFF. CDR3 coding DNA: TGTGCCAGCAGCCCGACGGGACGGATAAACACTGAAGCTTTCTTT.

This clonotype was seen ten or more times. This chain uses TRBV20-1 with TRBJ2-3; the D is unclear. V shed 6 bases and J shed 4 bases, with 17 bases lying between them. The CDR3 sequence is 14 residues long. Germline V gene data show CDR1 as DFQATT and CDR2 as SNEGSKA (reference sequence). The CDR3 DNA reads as TGCAGTGCCGACCCGGGCCTCCCAGCAGATACGCAGTATTTT. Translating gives CSADPGLPADTQYF.

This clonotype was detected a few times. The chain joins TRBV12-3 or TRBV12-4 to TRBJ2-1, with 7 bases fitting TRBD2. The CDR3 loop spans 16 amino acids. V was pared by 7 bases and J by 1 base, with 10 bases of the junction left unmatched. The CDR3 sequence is CASTSSGGVSYNEQFF. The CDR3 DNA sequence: TGTGCCAGCACCTCTAGCGGCGGGGTATCCTACAATGAGCAGTTCTTC.

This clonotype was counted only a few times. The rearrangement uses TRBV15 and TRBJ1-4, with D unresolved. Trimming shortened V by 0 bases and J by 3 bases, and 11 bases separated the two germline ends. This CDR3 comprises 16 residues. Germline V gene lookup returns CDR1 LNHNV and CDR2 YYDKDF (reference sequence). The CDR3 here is CATSRDLAEPNEKLFF. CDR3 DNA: TGTGCCACCAGCAGAGATCTAGCGGAGCCTAATGAAAAACTGTTTTTT.

The CDR3 protein is CAWSKQGYEQYV. The CDR3 DNA reads as TGTGCCTGGAGTAAACAGGGTTACGAGCAGTACGTC. The chain is built from TRBV30 and TRBJ2-7; a possible D gene is TRBD1 (6 bases). V dropped 2 bases and J dropped 4 bases, with 9 bases sitting between them. Germline assignment: CDR1 GTSNPN and CDR2 SVGIG (reference sequence). There are 12 residues in the CDR3.

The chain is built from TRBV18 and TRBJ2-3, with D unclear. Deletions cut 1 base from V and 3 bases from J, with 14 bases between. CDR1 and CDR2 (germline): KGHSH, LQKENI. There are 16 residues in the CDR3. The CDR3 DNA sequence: TGTGCCAGCTCACCACGGCGGCAGTCCTCTACAGATACGCAGTATTTT. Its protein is CASSPRRQSSTDTQYF. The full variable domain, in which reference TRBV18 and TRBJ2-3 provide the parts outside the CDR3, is NAGVMQNPRHLVRRRGQEARLRCSPMKGHSHVYWYRQLPEEGLKFMVYLQKENIIDESGMPKERFSAEFPKEGPSILRIQQVVRGDSAAYFCASSPRRQSSTDTQYFGPGTRLTVL.

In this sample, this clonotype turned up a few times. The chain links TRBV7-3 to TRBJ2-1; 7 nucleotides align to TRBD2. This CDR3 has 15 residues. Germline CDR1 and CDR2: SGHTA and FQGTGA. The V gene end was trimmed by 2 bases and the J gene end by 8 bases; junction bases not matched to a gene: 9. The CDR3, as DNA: TGTGCCAGCAGCTTATCGTTTGTGGCGGGAGATGAGCAGTTCTTC. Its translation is CASSLSFVAGDEQFF.

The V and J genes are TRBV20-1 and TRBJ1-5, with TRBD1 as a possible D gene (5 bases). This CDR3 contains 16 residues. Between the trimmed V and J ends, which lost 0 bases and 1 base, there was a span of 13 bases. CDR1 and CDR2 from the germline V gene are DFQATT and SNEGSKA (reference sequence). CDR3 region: CSAREGGTESNQPQHF. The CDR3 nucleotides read TGCAGTGCTAGAGAAGGCGGGACGGAGAGCAATCAGCCCCAGCATTTT.

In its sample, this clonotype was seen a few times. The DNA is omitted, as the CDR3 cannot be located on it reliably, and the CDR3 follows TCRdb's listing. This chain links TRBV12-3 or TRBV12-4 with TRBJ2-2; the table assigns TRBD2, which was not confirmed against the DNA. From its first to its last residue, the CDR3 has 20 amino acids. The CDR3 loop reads CASSLVVPLAGGRRAGELFF.

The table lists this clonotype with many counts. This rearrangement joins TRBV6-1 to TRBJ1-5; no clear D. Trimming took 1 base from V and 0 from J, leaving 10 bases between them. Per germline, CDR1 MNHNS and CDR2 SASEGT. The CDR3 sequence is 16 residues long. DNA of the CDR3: TGTGCCAGCAGTGAAGGATGGGGAGTTAGCAATCAGCCCCAGCATTTT. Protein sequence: CASSEGWGVSNQPQHF.

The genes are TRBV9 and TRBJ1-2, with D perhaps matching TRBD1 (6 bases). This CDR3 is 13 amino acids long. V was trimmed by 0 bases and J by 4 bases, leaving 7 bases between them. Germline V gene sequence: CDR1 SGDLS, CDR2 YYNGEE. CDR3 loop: CASSVGGGYGYTF. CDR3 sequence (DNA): TGTGCCAGCAGCGTAGGAGGGGGCTATGGCTACACCTTC.

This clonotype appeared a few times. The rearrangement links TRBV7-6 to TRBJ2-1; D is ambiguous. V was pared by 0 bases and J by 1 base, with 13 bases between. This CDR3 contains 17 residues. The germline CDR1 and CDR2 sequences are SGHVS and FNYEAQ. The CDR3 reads CASSLAHNGKSYNEQFF. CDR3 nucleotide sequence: TGTGCCAGCAGCTTAGCGCATAATGGGAAGTCCTACAATGAGCAGTTCTTC.

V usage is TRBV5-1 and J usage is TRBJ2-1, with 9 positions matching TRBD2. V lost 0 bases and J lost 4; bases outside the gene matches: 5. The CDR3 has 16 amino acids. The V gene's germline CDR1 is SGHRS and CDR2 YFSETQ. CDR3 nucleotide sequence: TGCGCCAGCAGCTTGGGGGGACTAGCAGATTACAATGAGCAGTTCTTC. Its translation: CASSLGGLADYNEQFF. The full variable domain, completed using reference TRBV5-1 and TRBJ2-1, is KAGVTQTPRYLIKTRGQQVTLSCSPISGHRSVSWYQQTPGQGLQFLFEYFSETQRNKGNFPGRFSGRQFSNSRSEMNVSTLELGDSALYLCASSLGGLADYNEQFFGPGTRLTVL.